This T cell receptor (beta chain) was recovered during a study of T-cell reconstitution after alpha-beta-depleted transplantation in children. Unique molecular identifiers tagged the TCRbeta library. TCRdb used MiXCR to reprocess the PCR reads, holding one entry per CDR3 protein. The data hold roughly 300,000 distinct CDR3 sequences, with around 9.6% observed a single time. This clonotype showed up many times. The V end was cut by 9 bases, the J end by 8 bases, with 14 bases between. The CDR3 length is 12 residues. The chain carries TRBV12-3 or TRBV12-4 and TRBJ2-4, with D possibly being TRBD2 (6 bases). The sample consisted of PBMCs from the stem cell graft donor, taken from the stem cell graft. The receptor was isolated from a human donor who donated a stem cell graft to a child with SCID. The CDR3 sequence: CARAREYHIQYF. CDR3 bases: TGTGCCAGGGCCCGGGAGTACCACATTCAGTACTTC.